What follows describes a single T cell receptor beta chain. A junction boundary mismatches the germline segment, possibly from a read error. CDR1 and CDR2 (germline): MNHNS, SASEGT. The CDR3 consists of 16 residues. This sample stems from a study of cytomegalovirus exposure and HLA in healthy donors. Primers: 60 Vbeta forward and 13 Jbeta reverse. The assay was immunoSEQ multiplex PCR, and TCRdb's table has in-frame clones only and misses some. The sample consists of about 130,000 clones, 75% to 90% of them appearing once. The sequenced sample was PBMCs. The rearrangement links TRBV6-1 to TRBJ2-2; 10 nucleotides match TRBD2. The sequence derives from a man aged 25-45 years in good health and CMV-seropositive. The DNA of the CDR3 is TGTGCCAGCAGTGAGAGCGGGGGGGCCGATAGCGGGAAGCTGTTTTTT. Its protein product is CASSESGGADSGKLFF.